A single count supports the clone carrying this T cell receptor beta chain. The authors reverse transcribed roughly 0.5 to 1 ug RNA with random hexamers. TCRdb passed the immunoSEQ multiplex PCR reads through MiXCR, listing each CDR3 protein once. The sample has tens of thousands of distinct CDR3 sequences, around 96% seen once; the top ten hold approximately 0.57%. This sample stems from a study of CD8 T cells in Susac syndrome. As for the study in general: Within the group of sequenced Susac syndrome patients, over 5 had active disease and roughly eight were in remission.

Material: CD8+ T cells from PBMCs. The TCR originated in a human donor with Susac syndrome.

Here the CDR3 DNA reads TGTGCCAGCAGCCAAGATACCCAGGGGGGAAATGGCTACACCTTC. Its protein is CASSQDTQGGNGYTF. The V gene is TRBV3-1, the J gene TRBJ1-2, with 7 bases aligning to TRBD1. The junction had 7 bases not matched to a gene; V was cut back by 0 bases and J by 6 bases. This CDR3 spans 15 amino acids. CDR1 and CDR2 (germline): LGHDT, YNNKEL (reference sequence).